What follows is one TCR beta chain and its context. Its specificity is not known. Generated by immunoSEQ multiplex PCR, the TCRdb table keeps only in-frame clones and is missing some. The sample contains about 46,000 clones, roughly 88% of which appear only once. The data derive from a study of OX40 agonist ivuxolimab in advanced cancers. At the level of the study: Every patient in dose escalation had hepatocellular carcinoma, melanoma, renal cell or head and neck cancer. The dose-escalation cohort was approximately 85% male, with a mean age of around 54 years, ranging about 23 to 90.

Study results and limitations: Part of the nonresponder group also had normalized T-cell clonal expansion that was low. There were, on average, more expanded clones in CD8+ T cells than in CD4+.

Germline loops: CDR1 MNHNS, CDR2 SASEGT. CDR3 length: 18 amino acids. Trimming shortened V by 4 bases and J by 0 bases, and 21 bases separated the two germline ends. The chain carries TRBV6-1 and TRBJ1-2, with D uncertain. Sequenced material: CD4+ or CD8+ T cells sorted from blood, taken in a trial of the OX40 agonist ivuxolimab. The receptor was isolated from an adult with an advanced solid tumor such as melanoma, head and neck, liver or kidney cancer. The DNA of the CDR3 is TGTGCCAGCAGTGCGAAACCGGGAAGGGCGGTGGCTAACTATGGCTACACCTTC. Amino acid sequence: CASSAKPGRAVANYGYTF.